Listed here are 24 T cell receptor beta chains from one sample, sequenced in a study of OX40 agonist ivuxolimab in advanced cancers. This table comes from immunoSEQ multiplex PCR, and its TCRdb copy is limited to in-frame clones, with some not included. The sample holds some 110,000 clones, roughly nine tenths seen once. The sequenced sample was CD4+ or CD8+ T cells sorted from blood, obtained in a trial of the OX40 agonist ivuxolimab. These TCRs come from an adult with an advanced solid tumor such as melanoma, head and neck, liver or kidney cancer.

The rearrangement joins TRBV11-2 to TRBJ2-7; 10 bases fit TRBD2. Germline assignment: CDR1 SGHAT and CDR2 FQNNGV. The CDR3 loop spans 15 amino acids. The V and J ends lost 5 bases and 2 bases, in that order; junction bases with no gene match: 6. The CDR3 DNA is TGTGCCAGCAGCCAACAAAGCGGGGGGGCCTACGAGCAGTACTTC. Residues: CASSQQSGGAYEQYF. Drawing the rest from reference TRBV11-2 and TRBJ2-7, the complete variable domain is EAGVAQSPRYKIIEKRQSVAFWCNPISGHATLYWYQQILGQGPKLLIQFQNNGVVDDSQLPKDRFSAERLKGVDSTLKIQPAKLEDSAVYLCASSQQSGGAYEQYFGPGTRLTVT.

The CDR3 loop is CASSKALGGRLAEYNEQFF. The CDR3 nucleotides are TGTGCCAGCAGCAAAGCGCTGGGGGGAAGACTAGCGGAGTACAATGAGCAGTTCTTC. This chain uses TRBV21-1 with TRBJ2-1; the listed D gene, TRBD2, was not tested against the DNA. TRBV21-1 is a listed pseudogene. The CDR3 runs 19 residues.

The chain joins TRBV29-1 to TRBJ2-7, with D unclear. V was shortened by 4 bases and J by 0 bases, with 13 bases between the two germline ends. CDR3 length: 14 residues. Germline CDR1 SQVTM, CDR2 ANQGSEA. Here the CDR3 reads CSVGRQSSSYEQYF. CDR3 nucleotides: TGCAGCGTTGGCCGGCAGTCGAGCTCCTACGAGCAGTACTTC.

The chain has TRBV11-2 and TRBJ1-1; D remains ambiguous. Per the germline V gene, CDR1 is SGHAT and CDR2 is FQNNGV. V gave up 1 base and J gave up 3 bases, with 6 bases separating them. The CDR3 is made up of 13 amino acids. As DNA, the CDR3 is TGTGCCAGCAGCTTAGCCCTCTACACTGAAGCTTTCTTT. Translation: CASSLALYTEAFF. The complete variable domain, with remaining parts taken from reference TRBV11-2 and TRBJ1-1, reads EAGVAQSPRYKIIEKRQSVAFWCNPISGHATLYWYQQILGQGPKLLIQFQNNGVVDDSQLPKDRFSAERLKGVDSTLKIQPAKLEDSAVYLCASSLALYTEAFFGQGTRLTVV.

This sequence joins TRBV7-9 and TRBJ2-3; D is perhaps TRBD1 (5 bases). Germline CDR1 reads SEHNR; CDR2 reads FQNEAQ (reference sequence). Trimming cost V 5 bases and J 4 bases, with 16 bases left between them. The length of the CDR3 is 15 residues. The CDR3 coding sequence is TGTGCCAGCAGCCTCCAGGGAATCGAGGCAGATACGCAGTATTTT. Protein: CASSLQGIEADTQYF.

The chain carries TRBV7-8 and TRBJ1-6, with 7 bases matching TRBD1. The trim removed 5 bases at V and 10 bases at J, leaving 8 bases unmatched. CDR1 and CDR2 from the germline V gene are SGHVS and FQNEAQ. CDR3 length equals 14 residues. CDR3 nucleotide sequence: TGTGCCAGCAGCCAACGACAGGGCCTATCACCCCTCCACTTT. Residues: CASSQRQGLSPLHF. The complete variable domain, with remaining parts taken from reference TRBV7-8 and TRBJ1-6, reads GAGVSQSPRYKVAKRGQDVALRCDPISGHVSLFWYQQALGQGPEFLTYFQNEAQLDKSGLPSDRFFAERPEGSVSTLKIQRTQQEDSAVYLCASSQRQGLSPLHFGNGTRLTVT.

CDR3: CASTGQDNSPLHF. CDR3 bases: TGTGCCAGCACAGGACAAGATAATTCACCCCTCCACTTT. The V and J genes are TRBV2 and TRBJ1-6, with D possibly TRBD1 on 5 matching bases. V lost 7 bases, J lost 5 bases, and 9 bases lay in between. Germline lookup yields CDR1 SNHLY and CDR2 FYNNEI. The length of the CDR3 is 13 residues.

This clone was recorded a few times. The chain links TRBV25-1 to TRBJ1-2; D is ambiguous. This CDR3 is built from 12 residues. Trimming cost V 1 base and J 5 bases, with 5 bases left between them. Germline values: CDR1 MGHDK, CDR2 SYGVNS. This chain's CDR3 is CASSELAYGYTF. In DNA, the CDR3 is TGTGCCAGCAGTGAATTAGCTTATGGCTACACCTTC.

This chain links TRBV5-1 with TRBJ2-1, with 11 bases matching TRBD1. CDR1 and CDR2 from the germline V gene are SGHRS and YFSETQ. J was trimmed by 9 bases and V by 4 bases; bases with no gene match: 6. The CDR3 contains 14 residues. In nucleotides, the CDR3 is TGCGCCAGCAGCACCGGGACAGGGGGGGCTGAGCAGTTCTTC. It is translated as CASSTGTGGAEQFF.

The V call is TRBV5-8, the J call TRBJ2-7; tentatively, D is TRBD2 (5 bases). Germline lookup yields CDR1 SGHTS and CDR2 YDEGEE. The CDR3 is 13 residues long. Trimming stripped 2 bases from V and 2 bases from J, with 8 bases between. In DNA form, the CDR3 reads TGTGCCAGCAGCTTTCCCGGGACCTACGAGCAGTACTTC. This codes for CASSFPGTYEQYF. The entire variable domain, with the rest obtained from reference TRBV5-8 and TRBJ2-7, is as follows: EAGVTQSPTHLIKTRGQQATLRCSPISGHTSVYWYQQALGLGLQFLLWYDEGEERNRGNFPPRFSGRQFPNYSSELNVNALELEDSALYLCASSFPGTYEQYFGPGTRLTVT.

V gene TRBV7-2 combines with J gene TRBJ1-6, with a tentative D call TRBD1 (6 bases). The germline V gene encodes CDR1 SGHTA and CDR2 FQGNSA. The CDR3 sequence is 16 residues long. The V gene lost 5 bases and the J gene lost 3 bases, with 14 bases spanning the gap. CDR3 sequence: CASSPQTGYYNSPLHF. CDR3 sequence (DNA): TGTGCCAGCAGCCCACAAACAGGGTACTATAATTCACCCCTCCACTTT.

The chain recombines TRBV7-9 with TRBJ1-2; perhaps TRBD1 as D (5 bases). V was trimmed by 5 bases and J by 6 bases, leaving 19 bases between them. The CDR3 loop spans 15 amino acids. The germline CDR1 and CDR2 sequences are SEHNR and FQNEAQ (reference sequence). Written as DNA, the CDR3 is TGTGCCAGCAGCATCTCGACGGGGGGGTATGATGGCTACACCTTC. This gives the protein CASSISTGGYDGYTF.

The chain employs TRBV5-5 and TRBJ2-7; D call uncertain. The CDR3 totals 14 residues. Germline lookup yields CDR1 SGHKS and CDR2 YYEKEE (reference sequence). V lost 0 bases to trimming and J lost 3 bases, with 10 bases between them. CDR3: CASSLATLGYEQYF. CDR3 DNA: TGTGCCAGCAGCTTGGCCACATTGGGCTACGAGCAGTACTTC.

V usage is TRBV18 and J usage is TRBJ1-2, with D hard to call. The ends were cut back, 2 bases at V and 0 bases at J, with 10 bases in the middle. The germline CDR1 and CDR2 sequences are KGHSH and LQKENI. The CDR3 has 15 residues. CDR3 amino acids: CASSPETDANYGYTF. The CDR3 DNA is TGTGCCAGCTCACCAGAGACGGACGCTAACTATGGCTACACCTTC.

The chain uses TRBV13 and TRBJ2-3, with TRBD2 as a possible D gene (6 bases). This CDR3 comprises 16 residues. Germline CDR1 PRHDT, CDR2 FYEKMQ (reference sequence). V was trimmed by 8 bases and J by 2 bases, leaving 20 bases between them. The CDR3 loop is CASGPLLAGNTDTQYF. DNA of the CDR3: TGTGCCAGCGGCCCCCTGCTGGCGGGGAACACAGATACGCAGTATTTT.

The chain couples TRBV6-1 to TRBJ2-5, with D tentatively TRBD1 (5 bases). Germline CDR1 MNHNS, CDR2 SASEGT. There are 16 residues in the CDR3. V was pared by 0 bases and J by 1 base, with 12 bases between. For the CDR3, the DNA is TGTGCCAGCAGTGAAGCTGGCAGGGAAGCCCAAGAGACCCAGTACTTC. This gives the protein CASSEAGREAQETQYF.

The J gene is TRBJ1-1, the V gene TRBV5-4; D not resolved. V lost 0 bases and J 0 bases, leaving 9 bases between the germline ends. The CDR3 totals 15 residues. Looked up from germline, CDR1 is SGHNT and CDR2 is YYREEE (reference sequence). DNA for the CDR3: TGTGCCAGCAGCTTGGGTCAGGCTATGAACACTGAAGCTTTCTTT. The encoded protein is CASSLGQAMNTEAFF.

The J gene is TRBJ1-6, the V gene TRBV7-6; D possibly corresponds to TRBD1 (5 bases). The CDR3 covers 14 residues. V was pared by 1 base and J by 7 bases, with 8 bases between. In germline, CDR1 is SGHVS, CDR2 FNYEAQ. In nucleotides, the CDR3 is TGTGCCAGCAGCTTAGGGTGGGGGAATTCACCCCTCCACTTT. Its protein product is CASSLGWGNSPLHF.

The rearrangement joins TRBV9 to TRBJ2-5; 7 nucleotides match TRBD2. V lost 2 bases to trimming and J lost 5 bases; unmatched junction nucleotides: 12. The CDR3 is made up of 16 amino acids. In germline, CDR1 is SGDLS, CDR2 YYNGEE. The CDR3: CASSVGERGAGETQYF. The CDR3 DNA is TGTGCCAGCAGCGTGGGGGAGCGGGGCGCCGGGGAGACCCAGTACTTC.

The chain has TRBV11-2 and TRBJ2-1, with D perhaps TRBD1 or TRBD2 (5 bases each). The V gene lost 7 bases and the J gene lost 7 bases, with 17 bases spanning the gap. Germline CDR1 is SGHAT and CDR2 is FQNNGV. The CDR3 has 14 residues. The DNA for the CDR3 is TGTGCCAGCATTGCGGGCGCTAAGGGGAATGAGCAGTTCTTC. Its translation is CASIAGAKGNEQFF.

This chain links TRBV19 with TRBJ2-1, with 7 bases lining up with TRBD2. Germline V gene lookup returns CDR1 LNHDA and CDR2 SQIVND (reference sequence). V gave up 6 bases and J gave up 4 bases; unmatched junction bases: 9. The CDR3 is made up of 15 amino acids. The CDR3 here is CASSPSWGGYNEQFF. The CDR3 region has the DNA TGTGCCAGTAGCCCTAGTTGGGGGGGGTACAATGAGCAGTTCTTC. The whole variable domain, remainder taken from reference TRBV19 and TRBJ2-1, is DGGITQSPKYLFRKEGQNVTLSCEQNLNHDAMYWYRQDPGQGLRLIYYSQIVNDFQKGDIAEGYSVSREKKESFPLTVTSAQKNPTAFYLCASSPSWGGYNEQFFGPGTRLTVL.

The chain is built from TRBV6-5 and TRBJ2-3; TRBD2 aligns across 10 bases. V lost 1 base and J lost 4; bases outside the gene matches: 5. This CDR3 is built from 16 residues. CDR1 is MNHEY, CDR2 SVGAGI, per germline. The CDR3 region is CASSYWASGGADTQYF. The CDR3 DNA follows: TGTGCCAGCAGTTACTGGGCCAGCGGGGGGGCAGATACGCAGTATTTT.

The chain has TRBV30 and TRBJ1-3; D not certain. Germline V lookup: CDR1 GTSNPN, CDR2 SVGIG (reference sequence). V was pared by 2 bases and J by 6 bases, with 11 bases between. CDR3 length: 13 residues. CDR3 bases: TGTGCCTGGAGTCCCTTGGCAGTAAACACCATATATTTT. This encodes CAWSPLAVNTIYF. The entire variable domain, with the rest obtained from reference TRBV30 and TRBJ1-3, is as follows: SQTIHQWPATLVQPVGSPLSLECTVEGTSNPNLYWYRQAAGRGLQLLFYSVGIGQISSEVPQNLSASRPQDRQFILSSKKLLLSDSGFYLCAWSPLAVNTIYFGEGSWLTVV.

This CDR3 reads CASSQDTQGNYGYTF. The DNA of the CDR3 is TGCGCCAGCAGCCAAGACACCCAGGGGAACTATGGCTACACCTTC. This sequence joins TRBV4-3 and TRBJ1-2; perhaps TRBD1 as D (6 bases). This CDR3 has 15 residues. The germline V and J ends were trimmed by 0 bases and 2 bases, with 10 bases remaining between them. From germline, CDR1 is LGHNA and CDR2 YSLEER.